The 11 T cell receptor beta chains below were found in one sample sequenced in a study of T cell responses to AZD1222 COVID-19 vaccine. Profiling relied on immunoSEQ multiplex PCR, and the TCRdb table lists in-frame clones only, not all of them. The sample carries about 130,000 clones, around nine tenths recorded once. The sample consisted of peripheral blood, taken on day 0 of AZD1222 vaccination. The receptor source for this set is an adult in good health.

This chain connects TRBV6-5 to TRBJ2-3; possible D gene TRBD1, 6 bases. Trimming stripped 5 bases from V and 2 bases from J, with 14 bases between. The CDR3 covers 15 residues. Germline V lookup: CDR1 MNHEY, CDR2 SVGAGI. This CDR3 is CASSRQAGHTDTQYF. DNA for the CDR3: TGTGCCAGCAGTCGACAGGCTGGACACACAGATACGCAGTATTTT.

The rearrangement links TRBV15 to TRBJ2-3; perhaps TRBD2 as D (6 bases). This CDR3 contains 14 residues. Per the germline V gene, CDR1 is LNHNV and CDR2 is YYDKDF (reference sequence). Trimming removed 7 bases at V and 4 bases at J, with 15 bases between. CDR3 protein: CATKDGGVADTQYF. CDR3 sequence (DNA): TGTGCCACCAAAGACGGGGGAGTGGCAGATACGCAGTATTTT.

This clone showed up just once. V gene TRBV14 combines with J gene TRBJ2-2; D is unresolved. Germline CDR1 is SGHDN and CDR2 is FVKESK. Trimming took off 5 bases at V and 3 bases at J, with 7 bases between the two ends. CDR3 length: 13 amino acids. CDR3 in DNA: TGTGCCAGCAGCTTGACGGACACCGGGGAGCTGTTTTTT. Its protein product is CASSLTDTGELFF.

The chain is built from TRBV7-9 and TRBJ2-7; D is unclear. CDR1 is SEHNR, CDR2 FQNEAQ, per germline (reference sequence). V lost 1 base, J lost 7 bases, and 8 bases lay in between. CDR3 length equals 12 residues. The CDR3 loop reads CASSLVVGEQYF. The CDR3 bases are TGTGCCAGCAGCTTAGTGGTGGGGGAGCAGTACTTC.

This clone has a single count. DNA of the CDR3: TGTGCCACCAGCGCTGGGACTAAAGGGACCCAGTACTTC. Translating it yields CATSAGTKGTQYF. The chain joins TRBV24-1 to TRBJ2-5; 7 bases agree with TRBD2. CDR1 KGHDR and CDR2 SFDVKD come from the germline V gene. Trimming removed 7 bases from V and 7 bases from J; junction bases left unmatched: 8. This CDR3 contains 13 residues.

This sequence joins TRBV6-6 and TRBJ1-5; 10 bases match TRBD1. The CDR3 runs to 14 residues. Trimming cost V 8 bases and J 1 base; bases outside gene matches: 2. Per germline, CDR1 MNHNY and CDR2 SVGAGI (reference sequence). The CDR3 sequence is CASGGQGSNQPQHF. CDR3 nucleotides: TGTGCCAGCGGGGGACAGGGGAGCAATCAGCCCCAGCATTTT.

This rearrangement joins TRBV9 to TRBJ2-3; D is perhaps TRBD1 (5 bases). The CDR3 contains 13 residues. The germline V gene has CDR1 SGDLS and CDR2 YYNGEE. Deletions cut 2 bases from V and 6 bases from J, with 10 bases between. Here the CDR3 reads CASSVSQGDTQYF. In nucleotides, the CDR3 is TGTGCCAGCAGCGTTAGTCAGGGTGATACGCAGTATTTT. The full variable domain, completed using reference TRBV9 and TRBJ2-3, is DSGVTQTPKHLITATGQRVTLRCSPRSGDLSVYWYQQSLDQGLQFLIQYYNGEERAKGNILERFSAQQFPDLHSELNLSSLELGDSALYFCASSVSQGDTQYFGPGTRLTVL.

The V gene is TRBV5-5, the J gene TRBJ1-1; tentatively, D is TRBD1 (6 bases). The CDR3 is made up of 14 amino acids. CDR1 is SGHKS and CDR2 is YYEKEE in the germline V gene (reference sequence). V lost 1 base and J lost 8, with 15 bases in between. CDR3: CASSLRTRGQEAFF. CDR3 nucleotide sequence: TGTGCCAGCAGCTTGCGCACCAGGGGTCAAGAAGCTTTCTTT.

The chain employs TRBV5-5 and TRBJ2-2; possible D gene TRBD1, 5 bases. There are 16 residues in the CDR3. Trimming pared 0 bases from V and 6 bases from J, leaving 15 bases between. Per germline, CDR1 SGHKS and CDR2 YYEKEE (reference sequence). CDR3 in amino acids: CASSLEGRSGPGELFF. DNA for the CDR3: TGTGCCAGCAGCTTGGAGGGGCGGTCCGGTCCCGGGGAGCTGTTTTTT.

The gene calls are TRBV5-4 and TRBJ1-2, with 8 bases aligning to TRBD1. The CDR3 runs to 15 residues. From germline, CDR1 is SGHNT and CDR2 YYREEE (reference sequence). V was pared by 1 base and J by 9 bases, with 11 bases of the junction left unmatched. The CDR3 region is CASSLNRQGASSYTF. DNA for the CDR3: TGTGCCAGCAGCTTGAATAGGCAGGGGGCGTCGAGCTACACCTTC.

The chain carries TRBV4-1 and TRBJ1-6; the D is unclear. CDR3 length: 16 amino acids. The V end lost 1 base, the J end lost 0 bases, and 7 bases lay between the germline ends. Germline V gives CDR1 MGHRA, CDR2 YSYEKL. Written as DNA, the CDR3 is TGCGCCAGCAGCCAAGGATCAAGCTCCTATAATTCACCCCTCCACTTT. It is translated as CASSQGSSSYNSPLHF.